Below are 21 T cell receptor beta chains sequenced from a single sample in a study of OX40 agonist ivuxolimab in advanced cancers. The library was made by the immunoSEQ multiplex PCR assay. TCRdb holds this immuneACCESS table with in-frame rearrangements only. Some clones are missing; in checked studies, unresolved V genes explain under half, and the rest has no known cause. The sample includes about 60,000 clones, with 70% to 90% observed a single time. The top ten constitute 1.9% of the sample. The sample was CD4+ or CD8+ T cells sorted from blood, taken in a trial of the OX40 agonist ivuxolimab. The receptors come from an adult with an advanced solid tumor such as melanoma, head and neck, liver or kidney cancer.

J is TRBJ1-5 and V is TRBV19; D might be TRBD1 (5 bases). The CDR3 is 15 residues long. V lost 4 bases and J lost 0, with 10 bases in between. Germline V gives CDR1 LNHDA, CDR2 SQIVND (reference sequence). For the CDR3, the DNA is TGTGCCAGTAGTAAGGCAGGGACTAGCAATCAGCCCCAGCATTTT. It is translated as CASSKAGTSNQPQHF.

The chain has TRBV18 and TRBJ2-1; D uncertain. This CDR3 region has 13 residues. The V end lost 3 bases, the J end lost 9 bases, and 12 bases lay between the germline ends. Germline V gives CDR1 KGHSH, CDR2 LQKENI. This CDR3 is CASSPERRAEQFF. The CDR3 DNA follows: TGTGCCAGCTCACCTGAACGACGGGCTGAGCAGTTCTTC.

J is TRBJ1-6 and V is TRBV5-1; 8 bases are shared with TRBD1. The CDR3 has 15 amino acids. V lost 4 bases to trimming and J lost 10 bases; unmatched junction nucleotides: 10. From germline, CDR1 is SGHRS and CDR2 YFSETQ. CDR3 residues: CASSASGRGRSPLHF. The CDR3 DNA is TGCGCCAGCAGCGCCTCGGGCAGGGGGCGGTCACCCCTCCACTTT.

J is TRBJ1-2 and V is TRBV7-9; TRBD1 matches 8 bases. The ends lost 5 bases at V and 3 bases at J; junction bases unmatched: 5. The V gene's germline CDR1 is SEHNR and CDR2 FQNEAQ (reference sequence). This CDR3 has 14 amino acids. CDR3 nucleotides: TGTGCCAGCAGCCGCTTGACAGGGGACTATGGCTACACCTTC. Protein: CASSRLTGDYGYTF.

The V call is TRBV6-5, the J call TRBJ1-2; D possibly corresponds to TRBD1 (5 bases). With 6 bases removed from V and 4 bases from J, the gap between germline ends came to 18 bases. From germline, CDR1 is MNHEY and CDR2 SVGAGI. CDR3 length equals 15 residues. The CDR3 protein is CASSPSPGRVYGYTF. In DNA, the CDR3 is TGTGCCAGCAGCCCCTCCCCGGGACGGGTCTATGGCTACACCTTC.

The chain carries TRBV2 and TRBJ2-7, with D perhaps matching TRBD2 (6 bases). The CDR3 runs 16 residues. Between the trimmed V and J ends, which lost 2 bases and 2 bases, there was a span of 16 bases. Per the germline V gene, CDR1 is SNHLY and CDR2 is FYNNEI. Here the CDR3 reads CASSEIIRRGAYEQYV. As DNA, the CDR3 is TGTGCCAGCAGTGAAATAATAAGGCGGGGAGCCTACGAGCAGTACGTC.

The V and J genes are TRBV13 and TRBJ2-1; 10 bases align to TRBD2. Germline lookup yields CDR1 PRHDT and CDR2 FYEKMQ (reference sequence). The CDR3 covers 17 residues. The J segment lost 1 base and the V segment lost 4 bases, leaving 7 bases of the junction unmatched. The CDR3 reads CASSSYSGRASYNEQFF. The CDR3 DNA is TGTGCCAGCAGCTCCTACAGCGGGAGGGCATCCTACAATGAGCAGTTCTTC. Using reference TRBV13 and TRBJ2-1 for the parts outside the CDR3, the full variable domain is AAGVIQSPRHLIKEKRETATLKCYPIPRHDTVYWYQQGPGQDPQFLISFYEKMQSDKGSIPDRFSAQQFSDYHSELNMSSLELGDSALYFCASSSYSGRASYNEQFFGPGTRLTVL.

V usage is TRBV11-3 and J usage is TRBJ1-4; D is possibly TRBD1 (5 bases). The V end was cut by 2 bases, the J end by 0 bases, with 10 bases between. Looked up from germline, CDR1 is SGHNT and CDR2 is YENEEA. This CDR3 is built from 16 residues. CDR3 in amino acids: CASSLPGATTNEKLFF. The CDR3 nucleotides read TGTGCCAGCAGCTTACCCGGGGCCACAACTAATGAAAAACTGTTTTTT.

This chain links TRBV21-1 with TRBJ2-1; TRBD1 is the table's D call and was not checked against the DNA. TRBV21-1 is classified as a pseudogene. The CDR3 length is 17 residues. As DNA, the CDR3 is TGTGCCAGCAGCAGCGAACAGGGCAGAGGGGACTACAATGAGCAGTTCTTC. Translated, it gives CASSSEQGRGDYNEQFF.

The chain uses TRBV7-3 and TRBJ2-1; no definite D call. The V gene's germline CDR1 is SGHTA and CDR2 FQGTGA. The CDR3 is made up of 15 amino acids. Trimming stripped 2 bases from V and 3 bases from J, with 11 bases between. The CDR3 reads CASSLAGSLYNEQFF. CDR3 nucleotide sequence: TGTGCCAGCAGCTTAGCCGGATCCCTCTACAATGAGCAGTTCTTC. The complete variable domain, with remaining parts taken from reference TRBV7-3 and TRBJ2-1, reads GAGVSQTPSNKVTEKGKYVELRCDPISGHTALYWYRQSLGQGPEFLIYFQGTGAADDSGLPNDRFFAVRPEGSVSTLKIQRTERGDSAVYLCASSLAGSLYNEQFFGPGTRLTVL.

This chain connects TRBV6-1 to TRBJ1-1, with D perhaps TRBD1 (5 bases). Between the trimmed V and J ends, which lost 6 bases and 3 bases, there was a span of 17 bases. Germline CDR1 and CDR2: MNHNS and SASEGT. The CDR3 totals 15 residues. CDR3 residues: CASSASGGGYTEAFF. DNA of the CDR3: TGTGCCAGCAGCGCATCCGGGGGGGGTTACACTGAAGCTTTCTTT.

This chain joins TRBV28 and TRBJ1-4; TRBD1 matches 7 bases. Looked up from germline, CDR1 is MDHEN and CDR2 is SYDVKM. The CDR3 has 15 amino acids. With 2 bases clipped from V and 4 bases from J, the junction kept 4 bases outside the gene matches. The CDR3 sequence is CASSLRQGGNEKLFF. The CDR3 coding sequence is TGTGCCAGCAGTTTAAGGCAGGGGGGTAATGAAAAACTGTTTTTT.

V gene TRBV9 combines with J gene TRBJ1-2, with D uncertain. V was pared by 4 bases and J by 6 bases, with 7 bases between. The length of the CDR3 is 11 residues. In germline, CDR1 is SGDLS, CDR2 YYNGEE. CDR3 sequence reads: CASSHIDGYTF. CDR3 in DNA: TGTGCCAGCAGCCACATCGATGGCTACACCTTC. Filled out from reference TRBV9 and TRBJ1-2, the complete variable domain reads DSGVTQTPKHLITATGQRVTLRCSPRSGDLSVYWYQQSLDQGLQFLIQYYNGEERAKGNILERFSAQQFPDLHSELNLSSLELGDSALYFCASSHIDGYTFGSGTRLTVV.

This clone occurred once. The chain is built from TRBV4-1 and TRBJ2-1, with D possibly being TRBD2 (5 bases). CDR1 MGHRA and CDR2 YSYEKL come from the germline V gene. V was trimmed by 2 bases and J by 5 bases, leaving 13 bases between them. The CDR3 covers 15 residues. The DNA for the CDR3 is TGCGCCAGCAGCCAAAGGGAGCCAATCGACAATGAGCAGTTCTTC. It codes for CASSQREPIDNEQFF.

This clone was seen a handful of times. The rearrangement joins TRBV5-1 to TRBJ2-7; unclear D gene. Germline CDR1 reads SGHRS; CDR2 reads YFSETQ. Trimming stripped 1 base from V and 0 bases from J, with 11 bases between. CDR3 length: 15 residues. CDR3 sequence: CASSLRPSLSYEQYF. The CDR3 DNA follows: TGCGCCAGCAGCTTGAGACCCTCGCTCTCCTACGAGCAGTACTTC.

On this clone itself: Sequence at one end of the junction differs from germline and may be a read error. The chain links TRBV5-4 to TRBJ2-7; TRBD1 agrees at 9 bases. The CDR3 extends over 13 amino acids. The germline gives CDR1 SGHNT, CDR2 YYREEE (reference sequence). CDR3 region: CASRLDRGNEQYF. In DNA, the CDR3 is TGTGCCAGCAGATTGGACAGGGGTAACGAGCAGTACTTC.

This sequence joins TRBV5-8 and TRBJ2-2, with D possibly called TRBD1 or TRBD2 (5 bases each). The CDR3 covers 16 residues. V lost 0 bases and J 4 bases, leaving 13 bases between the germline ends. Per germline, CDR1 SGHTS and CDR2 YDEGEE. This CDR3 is CASSLGTGTGTGELFF. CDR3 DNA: TGTGCCAGCAGCTTGGGGACGGGGACGGGCACCGGGGAGCTGTTTTTT.

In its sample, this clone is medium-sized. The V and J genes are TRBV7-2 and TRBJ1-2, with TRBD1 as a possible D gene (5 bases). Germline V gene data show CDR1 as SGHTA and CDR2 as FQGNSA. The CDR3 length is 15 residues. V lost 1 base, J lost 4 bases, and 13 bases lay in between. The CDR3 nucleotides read TGTGCCAGCAGCTTAGGCCCAGGGTTGGGCTATGGCTACACCTTC. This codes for CASSLGPGLGYGYTF. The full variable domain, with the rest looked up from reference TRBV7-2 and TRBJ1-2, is GAGVSQSPSNKVTEKGKDVELRCDPISGHTALYWYRQSLGQGLEFLIYFQGNSAPDKSGLPSDRFSAERTGGSVSTLTIQRTQQEDSAVYLCASSLGPGLGYGYTFGSGTRLTVV.

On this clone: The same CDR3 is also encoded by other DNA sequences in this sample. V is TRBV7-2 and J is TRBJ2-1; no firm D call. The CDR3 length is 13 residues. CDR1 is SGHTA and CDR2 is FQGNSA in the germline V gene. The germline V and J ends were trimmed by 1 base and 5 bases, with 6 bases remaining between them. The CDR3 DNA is TGTGCCAGCAGCTTAGGCCGAGACAATGAGCAGTTCTTC. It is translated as CASSLGRDNEQFF.

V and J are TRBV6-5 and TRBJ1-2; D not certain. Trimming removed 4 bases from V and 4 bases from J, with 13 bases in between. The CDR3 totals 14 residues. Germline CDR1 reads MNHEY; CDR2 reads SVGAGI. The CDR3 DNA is TGTGCCAGCAGTTCTTTCCCCATGGCCTATGGCTACACCTTC. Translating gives CASSSFPMAYGYTF.

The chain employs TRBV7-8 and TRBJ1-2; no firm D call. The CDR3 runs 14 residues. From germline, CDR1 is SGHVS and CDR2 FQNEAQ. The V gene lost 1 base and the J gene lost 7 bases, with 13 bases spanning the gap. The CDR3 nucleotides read TGTGCCAGCAGCTTAGACGTATTTCTCGGTGGCTACACCTTC. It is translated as CASSLDVFLGGYTF.